Listed here is a single TCR beta chain. This specimen comes from a study of blood T cell repertoires in COVID-19. Those enrolled in Seattle joined during active infection and were followed longitudinally afterward. Original handling: Reference gene primer amplification yielded estimated nucleated cell counts. Here immunoSEQ multiplex PCR was the method, and the copy in TCRdb shows in-frame clones only, minus some. V and J calls and clone size are those listed in that table; D and trimming were worked out from the DNA. The repertoire holds nearly 350,000 clones, with over 80% as singletons. The TCR comes from a woman between 45 and 65 years old with COVID-19, enrolled during active disease. The specimen sequenced was peripheral blood.

CDR3 region: CASSTSGGAGGQDTQYF. The CDR3, as DNA: TGCGCCAGCAGCACCTCCGGAGGAGCGGGAGGTCAAGATACGCAGTATTTT. The V call is TRBV5-1, the J call TRBJ2-3, with 9 bases fitting TRBD2. Trimming took 4 bases from V and 5 from J; bases not matched to a gene: 14. Germline CDR1 SGHRS, CDR2 YFSETQ. The length of the CDR3 is 17 residues.